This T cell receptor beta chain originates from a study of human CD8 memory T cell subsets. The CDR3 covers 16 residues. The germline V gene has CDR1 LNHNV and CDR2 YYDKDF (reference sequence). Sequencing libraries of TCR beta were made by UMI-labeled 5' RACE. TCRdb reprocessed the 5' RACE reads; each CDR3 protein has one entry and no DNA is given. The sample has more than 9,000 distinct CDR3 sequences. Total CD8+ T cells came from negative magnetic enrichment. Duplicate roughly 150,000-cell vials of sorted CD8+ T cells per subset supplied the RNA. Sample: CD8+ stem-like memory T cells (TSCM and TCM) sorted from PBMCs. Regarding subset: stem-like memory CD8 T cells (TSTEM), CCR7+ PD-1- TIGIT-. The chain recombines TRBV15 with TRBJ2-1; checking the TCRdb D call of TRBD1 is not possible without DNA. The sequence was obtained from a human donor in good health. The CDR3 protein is CATSEPGTGANNEQFF.